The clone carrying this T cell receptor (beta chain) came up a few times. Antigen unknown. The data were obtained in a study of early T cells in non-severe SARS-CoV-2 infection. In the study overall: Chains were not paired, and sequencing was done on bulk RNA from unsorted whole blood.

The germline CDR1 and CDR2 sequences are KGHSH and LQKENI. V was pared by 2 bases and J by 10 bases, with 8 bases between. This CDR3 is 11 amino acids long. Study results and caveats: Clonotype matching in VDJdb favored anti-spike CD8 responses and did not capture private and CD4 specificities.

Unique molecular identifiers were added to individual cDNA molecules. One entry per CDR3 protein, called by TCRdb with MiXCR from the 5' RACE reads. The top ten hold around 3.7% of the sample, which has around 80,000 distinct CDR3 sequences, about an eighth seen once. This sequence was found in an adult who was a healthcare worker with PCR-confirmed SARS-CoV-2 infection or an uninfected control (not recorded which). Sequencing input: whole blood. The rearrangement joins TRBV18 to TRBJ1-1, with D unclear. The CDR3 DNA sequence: TGTGCCAGCTCACCAGGTCTAGGAGCTTTCTTT. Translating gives CASSPGLGAFF.